The sequence of this T cell receptor (beta chain) was determined in a study of shared clonotypes between healthy human individuals. The CDR3 runs to 13 residues. V dropped 4 bases and J dropped 15 bases, with 19 bases sitting between them. Germline V gene data show CDR1 as MGHDK and CDR2 as SYGVNS. Produced via immunoSEQ multiplex PCR; TCRdb's table is partial and in-frame only. The sample gives over a million clones, 98% of which show up once; 0.36% is in the top ten. The receptor was isolated from a man under 40 in good health. The chain combines TRBV25-1 with TRBJ2-1; the D gene is possibly TRBD2 (6 bases). The sample was naive CD4+ T cells sorted from blood. Subset: CD45RA+ positively selected. The CDR3 coding sequence is TGTGCCAGCAGTGGAGGGACTTCCCGACTTCCGTTCTTC. Translation: CASSGGTSRLPFF.